The 4 T cell receptor beta chains below come from one sample, sequenced in a study of blood T cell repertoires in COVID-19. The protocol was immunoSEQ multiplex PCR, while the TCRdb copy is restricted to in-frame clones and leaves out a portion. Among roughly 130,000 clones listed, roughly 80% were seen once. The sample comprised peripheral blood. The receptors come from a woman older than 75 with acute or convalescent COVID-19.

This clone was observed once. The chain employs TRBV7-3 and TRBJ1-3, with D perhaps TRBD1 (5 bases). This CDR3 is 16 amino acids long. Looked up from germline, CDR1 is SGHTA and CDR2 is FQGTGA. V was shortened by 4 bases and J by 0 bases, with 13 bases between the two germline ends. The CDR3 DNA is TGTGCCAGCAGCTCGACCCGGGACTTCTCTGGAAACACCATATATTTT. Amino acid sequence: CASSSTRDFSGNTIYF.

The chain couples TRBV12-3 or TRBV12-4 to TRBJ2-3, with D perhaps matching TRBD2 (6 bases). This CDR3 region has 13 residues. Deletions cut 7 bases from V and 7 bases from J, with 15 bases between. The CDR3 coding sequence is TGTGCCAGCAAGGGCGGGGACTTGAATACGCAGTATTTT. Its translation: CASKGGDLNTQYF.

The chain links TRBV11-2 to TRBJ2-3; the match to TRBD2 covers 10 bases. The germline gives CDR1 SGHAT, CDR2 FQNNGV. The CDR3 totals 18 residues. V was pared by 4 bases and J by 1 base, with 11 bases of the junction left unmatched. CDR3 nucleotide sequence: TGTGCCAGCAGCTCGTACCGAGCCGGGACTAGCGGCACAGATACGCAGTATTTT. It codes for CASSSYRAGTSGTDTQYF.

The chain employs TRBV7-9 and TRBJ1-1; tentatively, D is TRBD1 (6 bases). The V gene's germline CDR1 is SEHNR and CDR2 FQNEAQ (reference sequence). The ends were cut back, 6 bases at V and 5 bases at J, with 13 bases in the middle. The CDR3 contains 13 residues. The CDR3 protein is CASRATGMTEAFF. CDR3 in DNA: TGTGCCAGCAGGGCCACAGGGATGACTGAAGCTTTCTTT.